The rows below give T cell receptor beta chains drawn from one sample of a study of primary melanoma T cells and metastatic recurrence. The repertoire was sequenced with immunoSEQ multiplex PCR; TCRdb's copy has only in-frame clones and lacks some. Of about 600 clones listed, roughly three quarters are singletons. The sequencing sample was made of melanoma tumor tissue. The receptors shown here come from a human donor with melanoma. CDR3s include the opening cysteine and the closing phenylalanine or tryptophan. A D gene is named only where the DNA matches it firmly. Clone size, where shown, is once, few, many, or a class for clones that have expanded.

few TRBJ2-1 TRBV19 NA CASSKPYNEQFF TGTGCCAGTAGTAAACCCTACAATGAGCAGTTCTTC
NA TRBJ1-5 TRBV7-2 NA CASSTGFNQPQHF TGTGCCAGCAGCACCGGATTCAATCAGCCCCAGCATTTT
NA TRBJ2-2 TRBV2 NA CASSKVGTTGELFF TGTGCCAGCAGTAAGGTCGGGACGACCGGGGAGCTGTTTTTT
NA TRBJ1-5 TRBV28 TRBD1 CASSLGPGQGAYVDNQPQHF TGTGCCAGCAGTTTAGGACCGGGACAGGGGGCCTACGTCGACAATCAGCCCCAGCATTTT
NA TRBJ1-2 TRBV6-8 NA CASTLGANYGYTF TGTGCCAGCACCCTTGGGGCAAACTATGGCTACACCTTC
NA TRBJ2-5 TRBV28 NA CASNPSLDETQYF TGTGCCAGCAACCCCTCACTAGACGAGACCCAGTACTTC
NA TRBJ2-3 TRBV5-1 TRBD2 CASSPGLAGSDTQYF TGCGCCAGCAGCCCGGGACTAGCGGGCTCAGATACGCAGTATTTT
NA TRBJ1-1 TRBV19 NA CANMVSGHQNTEAFF TGTGCCAATATGGTATCGGGACATCAGAACACTGAAGCTTTCTTT
NA TRBJ2-5 TRBV6-8 TRBD2 CASSTRTSGQETQYF TGTGCCAGCAGTACACGGACTAGCGGACAAGAGACCCAGTACTTC
NA TRBJ2-5 TRBV7-7 NA CASSVQTGQETQYF TGTGCCAGCAGCGTACAGACAGGTCAAGAGACCCAGTACTTC
NA TRBJ2-7 TRBV6-8 NA CASTDLYSQSWYF TGTGCCAGCACCGACCTATATAGCCAAAGTTGGTACTTC
NA TRBJ2-7 TRBV11-3 TRBD1 CASSPWTGAYEQYF TGTGCCAGCAGCCCCTGGACAGGGGCCTACGAGCAGTACTTC
few TRBJ1-5 TRBV6-8 TRBD1 CASSYGTATGGQPQHF TGTGCCAGCAGCTACGGGACGGCAACAGGGGGACAGCCCCAGCATTTT
NA TRBJ1-1 TRBV6-8 TRBD1 CASSYSRTGQANTEAFF TGTGCCAGCAGTTACTCTCGAACGGGACAGGCGAACACTGAAGCTTTCTTT
few TRBJ1-5 TRBV6-8 NA CASSYNRERGQPQHF TGTGCCAGCAGTTATAACAGGGAGCGAGGTCAGCCCCAGCATTTT
NA TRBJ1-2 TRBV30 TRBD1 CAWTKTGGYYGYTF TGTGCCTGGACAAAAACAGGGGGCTATTATGGCTACACCTTC
NA TRBJ2-2 TRBV6-8 NA CASSLLPQGRQGTGELFF TGTGCCAGCAGTTTGCTTCCCCAGGGGCGTCAAGGGACCGGGGAGCTGTTTTTT
NA TRBJ1-3 TRBV6-8 NA CASTPSGGGNTIYF TGTGCCAGCACCCCCTCTGGGGGCGGAAACACCATATATTTT
NA TRBJ2-7 TRBV12-5 NA CASGLWGTGTYEQYF TGTGCTAGTGGTTTATGGGGAACCGGAACCTACGAGCAGTACTTC
NA TRBJ1-4 TRBV11-3 NA CASSLGRGTTNEKLFF TGTGCCAGCAGCTTGGGTAGGGGAACAACTAATGAAAAACTGTTTTTT
NA TRBJ2-2 TRBV4-2 TRBD1 CASSPTTGIGELFF TGTGCCAGCAGCCCCACGACAGGGATCGGGGAGCTGTTTTTT
NA TRBJ1-5 TRBV28 TRBD1 CASIDRQGGQPQHF TGTGCCAGCATCGACCGACAGGGTGGTCAGCCCCAGCATTTT
NA TRBJ1-1 TRBV19 NA CASRDQGTSTEAFF TGTGCCAGTAGGGACCAGGGGACCAGCACTGAAGCTTTCTTT
NA TRBJ2-7 TRBV19 NA CATSSGGHEQYF TGTGCCACCTCATCGGGGGGCCACGAGCAGTACTTC
NA TRBJ1-4 TRBV5-1 NA CASSLTARVDEKLFF TGCGCCAGCAGTCTCACCGCGAGGGTAGATGAAAAACTGTTTTTT
NA TRBJ2-1 TRBV6-4 TRBD1 CASSRQGAGSDEQFF TGTGCCAGCAGTCGACAGGGGGCTGGGTCGGATGAGCAGTTCTTC
NA TRBJ1-5 TRBV29-1 NA CSVETASGQPQHF TGCAGCGTCGAAACAGCTTCCGGGCAGCCCCAGCATTTT
NA TRBJ2-7 TRBV18 TRBD2 CASSPRLAGGWYEQYF TGTGCCAGCTCACCTAGACTAGCGGGAGGTTGGTACGAGCAGTACTTC
NA TRBJ2-1 TRBV11-3 TRBD2 CASSLLADFSYNEQFF TGTGCCAGCAGCCTACTAGCGGACTTCTCCTACAATGAGCAGTTCTTC
NA TRBJ1-2 TRBV29-1 TRBD1 CSASSRDRGDFGYTF TGCAGCGCATCATCGAGGGACAGGGGGGACTTTGGCTACACCTTC
NA TRBJ1-5 TRBV7-1 TRBD1 CASSLASDRDYQPQHF TGTGCCAGCAGCTTAGCCTCGGACAGGGACTATCAGCCCCAGCATTTT